Described below is a single TCR beta chain sequence and its context. Its cognate antigen has yet to be identified. A read error may produce the germline difference seen at one junction end. This record belongs to a study of T-cell memory formation after mild COVID-19 (dated by TCRdb to about 2021). Turning to the overall study: Most TCR sequence clusters were specific to one of the two donors. The cohort was made up of two young adult volunteers, one female and one male, who were previously healthy. T-cell clones expanding and contracting after mild COVID-19 in a couple of donors were tracked by longitudinal TCRalpha and TCRbeta repertoire sequencing.

PBMCs were isolated by Ficoll-Paque density gradient centrifugation. Broader findings and caveats from the paper: SARS-CoV-2 specificity was not confirmed for the second-wave clones peaking on day 37. Only a couple of mild cases were covered by the study, and larger cohorts that include severe cases with pre-infection samples were considered necessary. Balanced CD4/CD8 phenotypes were observed for clones contracting from day 15 to 85, whereas a bias towards CD4+ was observed for a second wave of clones expanding from day 15 to 37. Contracting CD4+ clones were located mainly in the CM and EM memory subsets, whereas CD8+ clones were found to be enriched in EMRA. Some responding clones were detected in pre-infection memory, which suggested that pre-existing cross-reactive memory T cells had joined the SARS-CoV-2 response.

The run used an Illumina NovaSeq 6000. TCRalpha and TCRbeta cDNA libraries were constructed by 5'RACE with constant-segment primers, with sample barcodes and unique molecular identifiers being introduced. Trizol reagent was used to extract RNA from every sample. Libraries were amplified in two PCR steps, with a second sample barcode and Illumina TruSeq adapters added in the second step. The libraries were sequenced on an Illumina NovaSeq using 2 x 150 bp paired-end reads. Per the original workflow: Demultiplexing of reads and collapsing into UMI-guided consensus sequences were performed with migec v1.2.7. Using mixcr v2.1.11, UMI consensuses were aligned to TRA and TRB V and J templates and then assembled into clonotypes. Expanded or contracted clonotypes were those called significant by both edgeR and NoisET, with noise models trained on biological replicates. For edgeR calls, a false discovery rate-adjusted p below 0.01 and a log2 fold-change threshold of 1 were applied. As an exploratory analysis of dynamics, max-normalized trajectories of the 1000 most abundant clonotypes were examined by PCA with hierarchical clustering. Separately sequenced CD4+ and CD8+ repertoires were used to assign the CD4 or CD8 phenotype of responding clones. The public sequencing data were trimmed at Q25 with fastp and processed into clonotypes with MiXCR by TCRdb, which kept only in-frame beta chains. Identical CDR3 protein sequences are pooled into one entry, listed with their most common genes and DNA. TCRdb, rather than the study authors, made the V and J calls. The sample profile shows roughly 200,000 distinct CDR3 sequences; around 9.5% of them were found once. The top ten clones comprise 3.5% to 4% of the sample.

The TCR comes from a man aged 18 to 29 who had mild COVID-19 (a few samples of this study predate the infection). The sample titles of this study are shuffled in the database, so cell type and time point are left out; the donor was told from shared clones. The sequencing sample was made of PBMCs or a T cell subset sorted from them (not recorded which).

The CDR3 has the sequence CARSLISAGSSGANVLTF. DNA sequence: TGTGCCAGAAGCTTAATCAGCGCAGGTTCCTCTGGGGCCAACGTCCTGACTTTC. The chain links TRBV7-3 with TRBJ2-6, with no confidently assigned D gene. CDR1 is given as SGHTA and CDR2 as FQGTGA, both from the germline V gene. Inclusive of the bounding cysteine and phenylalanine, the CDR3 is 18 residues long. The entry retains the CDR3 DNA only, 54 bases that are in frame from base 1.